What follows are 16 T cell receptor beta chains derived from one specimen sequenced in a study of cytomegalovirus exposure and HLA in healthy donors. Both 60 Vbeta primers and 13 Jbeta primers went into the PCR. Clones were sequenced by immunoSEQ multiplex PCR, and TCRdb holds only the in-frame ones, with some missing. The sample shows 90,000 to 150,000 clones, 50% to 65% of them seen only once. The sample comprised PBMCs. These receptors all stem from a man aged 35-49 years in good health and CMV-seropositive.

The chain links TRBV6-1 to TRBJ1-1; D gene ambiguous. Germline V gene data show CDR1 as MNHNS and CDR2 as SASEGT. The CDR3 runs to 12 residues. V lost 5 bases and J lost 2, with 6 bases in between. The CDR3 sequence is CASSLPNTEAFF. The CDR3 nucleotides are TGTGCCAGCAGTCTCCCTAACACTGAAGCTTTCTTT.

J is TRBJ2-2 and V is TRBV30, with a weak D call TRBD1 (5 bases). Germline-derived CDR1 and CDR2 are GTSNPN and SVGIG (reference sequence). Trimming took 3 bases from V and 6 from J, leaving 14 bases between them. There are 14 residues in the CDR3. The CDR3 is CAWRPGRVAGELFF. DNA for the CDR3: TGTGCCTGGAGGCCGGGCAGGGTTGCCGGGGAGCTGTTTTTT.

The chain uses TRBV10-1 and TRBJ1-2, with 8 bases fitting TRBD1. The V segment lost 6 bases and the J segment 3 bases; nucleotides outside the gene matches: 9. The germline CDR1 and CDR2 sequences are WNHNN and SYGVQD (reference sequence). The CDR3 totals 15 residues. CDR3 in DNA: TGCGCCAGCAGCCCCGGCGGACAGGGCTACTATGGCTACACCTTC. This sequence encodes CASSPGGQGYYGYTF.

The sample holds a few counts of this clone. J is TRBJ2-7 and V is TRBV6-6; D is uncertain. The germline gives CDR1 MNHNY, CDR2 SVGAGI (reference sequence). This CDR3 spans 8 amino acids. Trimming stripped 11 bases from V and 4 bases from J, with 3 bases between. DNA of the CDR3: TGTGCCGTATACGAGCAGTACTTC. Translated, it gives CAVYEQYF.

This clone was recorded only once. The chain joins TRBV6-5 to TRBJ1-2, with 12 bases identical to TRBD1. Per germline, CDR1 MNHEY and CDR2 SVGAGI. This CDR3 region has 16 residues. After removal of 6 bases from V and 5 bases from J, the junction contained 10 bases not matched to a gene. DNA of the CDR3: TGTGCCAGCAGCTACACCGGGACAGGGGGCCCTTATGGCTACACCTTC. Its translation is CASSYTGTGGPYGYTF.

The chain recombines TRBV7-9 with TRBJ2-3; possible D gene TRBD2, 7 bases. Germline values: CDR1 SEHNR, CDR2 FQNEAQ (reference sequence). V was shortened by 1 base and J by 7 bases, with 12 bases between the two germline ends. CDR3 length: 14 residues. The CDR3 here is CASSLEGGVYTQYF. Written as DNA, the CDR3 is TGTGCCAGCAGCTTAGAGGGGGGGGTTTATACGCAGTATTTT.

In this sample, this clone turned up a few times. The J gene is TRBJ2-7, the V gene TRBV15; 8 bases are shared with TRBD2. CDR3 length equals 15 residues. The V segment lost 2 bases and the J segment 2 bases; nucleotides outside the gene matches: 5. Germline loops: CDR1 LNHNV, CDR2 YYDKDF (reference sequence). Here the CDR3 reads CATSRPGLGTYEQYF. CDR3 nucleotide sequence: TGTGCCACCAGCAGACCGGGACTAGGTACCTACGAGCAGTACTTC. Full variable domain (remainder filled in from reference TRBV15 and TRBJ2-7): DAMVIQNPRYQVTQFGKPVTLSCSQTLNHNVMYWYQQKSSQAPKLLFHYYDKDFNNEADTPDNFQSRRPNTSFCFLDIRSPGLGDTAMYLCATSRPGLGTYEQYFGPGTRLTVT.

This chain uses TRBV7-9 with TRBJ2-5; 10 nucleotides match TRBD2. V was pared by 4 bases and J by 3 bases, with 5 bases of the junction left unmatched. The CDR3 spans 15 residues. Germline V gives CDR1 SEHNR, CDR2 FQNEAQ (reference sequence). The CDR3 is CASSSSGTSEETQYF. DNA of the CDR3: TGTGCCAGCAGCTCATCCGGGACTAGCGAAGAGACCCAGTACTTC.

This chain links TRBV15 with TRBJ2-5; 10 nucleotides line up with TRBD1. Trimming took 3 bases from V and 5 from J; bases not matched to a gene: 6. Germline CDR1 is LNHNV and CDR2 is YYDKDF (reference sequence). This CDR3 is 15 amino acids long. The CDR3 here is CATSSPPGQGETQYF. The CDR3 nucleotides read TGTGCCACCAGCAGTCCGCCGGGACAGGGGGAGACCCAGTACTTC.

The rearrangement uses TRBV7-8 and TRBJ2-5; 8 bases are a match to TRBD1. The J call is in doubt because the DNA end fits TRBJ2-7 better. This CDR3 is 15 amino acids long. Germline values: CDR1 SGHVS, CDR2 FQNEAQ. The CDR3 protein is CASSLRGTGPYEQYF. The CDR3 bases are TGTGCCAGCAGCTTAAGAGGGACAGGACCCTACGAGCAGTACTTC.

The CDR3 bases are TGTGCCAGCAGCTTACGTGACAAACTAGGGGAAAAACTGTTTTTT. Translated, it gives CASSLRDKLGEKLFF. The rearrangement uses TRBV7-9 and TRBJ1-4; D gene ambiguous. Per the germline V gene, CDR1 is SEHNR and CDR2 is FQNEAQ (reference sequence). The CDR3 has 15 amino acids. V was clipped by 2 bases and J by 8 bases, with 15 bases between them.

The chain combines TRBV9 with TRBJ2-1; 7 positions agree with TRBD1. The V segment lost 3 bases and the J segment 5 bases; nucleotides outside the gene matches: 8. The CDR3 loop spans 15 amino acids. Germline assignment: CDR1 SGDLS and CDR2 YYNGEE. The CDR3 is CASSASGTDHNEQFF. The CDR3 region has the DNA TGTGCCAGCAGCGCCTCCGGGACAGACCACAATGAGCAGTTCTTC.

The chain has TRBV9 and TRBJ1-2; tentatively, D is TRBD1 (5 bases). Trimming stripped 1 base from V and 4 bases from J, with 14 bases between. Germline CDR1 is SGDLS and CDR2 is YYNGEE. This CDR3 is 15 amino acids long. This CDR3 reads CASSVQDTLGYGYTF. CDR3 coding DNA: TGTGCCAGCAGCGTACAGGACACCTTAGGCTATGGCTACACCTTC.

This sequence joins TRBV5-1 and TRBJ1-1, with 7 bases identical to TRBD1. The V segment lost 4 bases and the J segment 4 bases; nucleotides outside the gene matches: 13. Germline CDR1 is SGHRS and CDR2 is YFSETQ. This CDR3 has 16 amino acids. Here the CDR3 DNA reads TGCGCCAGCAGCCCCGGGACAGCTTTATGGGGCACTGAAGCTTTCTTT. Protein sequence: CASSPGTALWGTEAFF.

This chain connects TRBV19 to TRBJ1-3; TRBD1 might be the D (5 bases). This CDR3 is 14 amino acids long. Germline loops: CDR1 LNHDA, CDR2 SQIVND (reference sequence). The V end was cut by 7 bases, the J end by 0 bases, with 10 bases between. CDR3 DNA: TGTGCCAGTACCGTGGGGCTCTCTGGAAACACCATATATTTT. This encodes CASTVGLSGNTIYF.

The rearrangement joins TRBV12-5 to TRBJ1-1, with TRBD1 identical over 7 bases. Germline V gene lookup returns CDR1 LGHNT and CDR2 FRNRAP. J gave up 6 bases and V 5 bases, and 12 bases lay outside the gene matches. This CDR3 contains 15 residues. CDR3 bases: TGTGCTAGTGGTCTCAGACAGGGTTCTGCCCCTGAAGCTTTCTTT. Protein: CASGLRQGSAPEAFF.